This is a list of T cell receptor beta chains from one sample in a study of CD4 T cells in relation to SARS-CoV-2 and coronaviruses. Libraries were prepared by immunoSEQ multiplex PCR; TCRdb keeps only in-frame clonotypes and omits some of them. The sample has some 65,000 clones; about 90% are singletons. The sequencing input was memory CD4+ T cells from PBMCs. These receptors all stem from a human donor in good health. Both conserved end residues are part of each CDR3. Each record gives: J gene, D gene, V gene, clone size, CDR3 DNA, CDR3 protein. D genes are given only for firm matches. Expanded clones get a size class; other rows say once, few or many, or leave the size out.

TRBJ2-3 - TRBV30 - TGTGCCTGGAGTGTACGAGTTGACACAGATACGCAGTATTTT CAWSVRVDTDTQYF
TRBJ1-1 - TRBV10-3 - TGTGCCATGGGGGAAAACAGGGAGACTGAAGCTTTCTTT CAMGENRETEAFF
TRBJ2-2 - TRBV9 - TGTGCCAGTAGCCGATCTAGGAGCACCGGGGAGCTGTTTTTT CASSRSRSTGELFF
TRBJ2-5 - TRBV24-1 few TGTGCCACCAGTGACGTTACTAGCAGTGGCCAGTACTTC CATSDVTSSGQYF
TRBJ1-3 - TRBV30 - TGTGCCTGGAACCTCGCGATACACAGGGCTTCAGGAAACACCATATATTTT CAWNLAIHRASGNTIYF
TRBJ2-3 - TRBV7-2 - TGTGCCAGCAGCTCTGTGGGGTTTGGTCGCACAGTCTATTTT CASSSVGFGRTVYF
TRBJ1-5 TRBD1 TRBV2 - TGTGCCAGCACTCTCGACAGGGGGTTTTCTCAGCCCCAGCATTTT CASTLDRGFSQPQHF
TRBJ2-3 - TRBV5-4 - TGTGCCAGCAGCTTGGCCGTTTTGGGAATCGGCACAGATACGCAGTATTTT CASSLAVLGIGTDTQYF
TRBJ1-1 - TRBV11-2 - TGTGCCAGCAGCTTAGTGAGTGAGACTGAAGCTTTCTTT CASSLVSETEAFF
TRBJ1-6 - TRBV5-8 - TGTGCCAGCAGCTTGGTTAATGCGGAAGGTTCACCCCTCCACTTT CASSLVNAEGSPLHF
TRBJ2-5 TRBD2 TRBV19 once TGTGCCAGTAGTATTGGGACTAGGGAAGAGACCCAGTACTTC CASSIGTREETQYF
TRBJ2-4 - TRBV27 - TGTGCCAGCAGTTCTGCCTTGGGGCCACCTCAGTGGTTGGAGGGAGCCAAAAACATTCAGTACTTC CASSSALGPPQWLEGAKNIQYF
TRBJ1-2 - TRBV3-1/TRBV3-2 - TGTGCCAGCAGCCCAAGGGACCTCCTTAACTATGGCTACACCTTC CASSPRDLLNYGYTF
TRBJ2-7 - TRBV9 - TGTGCCAGCAGCGTAGGGCCACGTCCCGAGCAGTACTTC CASSVGPRPEQYF
TRBJ1-1 TRBD1 TRBV3-1/TRBV3-2 - TGTGCCAGCAGCCAGGGACAGGGGGGGTCTGAAGCTTTCTTT CASSQGQGGSEAFF
TRBJ2-5 - TRBV9 - TGTGCCAGCAGCGTCGGGGCTCAGTACCAAGAGACCCAGTACTTC CASSVGAQYQETQYF